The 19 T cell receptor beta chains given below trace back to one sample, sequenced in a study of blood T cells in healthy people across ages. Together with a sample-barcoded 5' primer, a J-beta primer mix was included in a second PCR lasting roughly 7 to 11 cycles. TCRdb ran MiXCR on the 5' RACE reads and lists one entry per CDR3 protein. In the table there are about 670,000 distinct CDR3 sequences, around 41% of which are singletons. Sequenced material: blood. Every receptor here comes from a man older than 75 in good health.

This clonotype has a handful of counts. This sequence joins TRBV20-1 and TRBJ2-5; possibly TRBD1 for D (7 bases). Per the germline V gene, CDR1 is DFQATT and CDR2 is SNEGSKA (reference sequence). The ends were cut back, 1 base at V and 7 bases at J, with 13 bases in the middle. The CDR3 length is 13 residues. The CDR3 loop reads CSARATGEVTQYF. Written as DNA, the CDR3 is TGCAGTGCTAGAGCCACAGGGGAGGTGACCCAGTACTTC.

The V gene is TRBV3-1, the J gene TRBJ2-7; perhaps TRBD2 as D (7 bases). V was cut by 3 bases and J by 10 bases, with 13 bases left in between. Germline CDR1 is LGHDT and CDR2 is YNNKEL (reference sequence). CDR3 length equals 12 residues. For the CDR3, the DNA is TGTGCCAGCAGCCAGGGGGGGCGTGCACAGTACTTC. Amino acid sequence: CASSQGGRAQYF.

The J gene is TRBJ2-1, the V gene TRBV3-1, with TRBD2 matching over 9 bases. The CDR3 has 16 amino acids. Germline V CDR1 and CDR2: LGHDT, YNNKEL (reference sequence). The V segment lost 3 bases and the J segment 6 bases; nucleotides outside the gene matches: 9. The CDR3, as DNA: TGTGCCAGCAGCCAGTCCGGCGGGGGGGCGGGCAATGAGCAGTTCTTC. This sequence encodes CASSQSGGGAGNEQFF.

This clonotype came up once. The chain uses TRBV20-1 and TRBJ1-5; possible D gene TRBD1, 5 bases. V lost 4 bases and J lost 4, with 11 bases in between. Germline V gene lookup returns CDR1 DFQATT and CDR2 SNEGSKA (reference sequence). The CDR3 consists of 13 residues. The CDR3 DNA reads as TGCAGTGCTAAACGACAGAGAAATCAGCCCCAGCATTTT. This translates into CSAKRQRNQPQHF.

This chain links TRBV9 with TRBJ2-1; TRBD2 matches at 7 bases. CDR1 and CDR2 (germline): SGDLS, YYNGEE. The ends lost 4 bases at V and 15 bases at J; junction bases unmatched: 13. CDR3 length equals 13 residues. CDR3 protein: CASSPTPTSRLFF. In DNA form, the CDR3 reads TGTGCCAGCAGCCCTACCCCGACTAGCCGACTGTTCTTC.

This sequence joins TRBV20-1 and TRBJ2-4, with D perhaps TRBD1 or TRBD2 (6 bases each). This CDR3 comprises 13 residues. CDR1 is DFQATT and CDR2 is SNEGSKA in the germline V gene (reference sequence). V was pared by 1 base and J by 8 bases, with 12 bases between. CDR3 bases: TGCAGTGCTAGAGGGTTGAGGGGGGACATTCAGTACTTC. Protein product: CSARGLRGDIQYF.

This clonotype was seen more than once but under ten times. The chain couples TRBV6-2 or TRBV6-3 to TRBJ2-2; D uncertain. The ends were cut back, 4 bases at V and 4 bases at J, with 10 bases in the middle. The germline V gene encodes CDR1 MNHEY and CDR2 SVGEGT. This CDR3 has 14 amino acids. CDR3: CASSSSLGTGELFF. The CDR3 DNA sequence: TGTGCCAGCAGTTCCAGCCTAGGCACCGGGGAGCTGTTTTTT.

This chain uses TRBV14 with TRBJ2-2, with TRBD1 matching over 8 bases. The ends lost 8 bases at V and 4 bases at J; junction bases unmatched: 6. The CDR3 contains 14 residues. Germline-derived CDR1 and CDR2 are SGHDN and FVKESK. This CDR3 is CASRQGLFTGELFF. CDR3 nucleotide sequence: TGTGCCAGCCGACAGGGGTTATTCACCGGGGAGCTGTTTTTT.

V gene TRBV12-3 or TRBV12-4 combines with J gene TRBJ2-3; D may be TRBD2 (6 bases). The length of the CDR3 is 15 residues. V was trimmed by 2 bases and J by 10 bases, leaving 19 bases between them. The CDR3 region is CASSLQGLPGEPQYF. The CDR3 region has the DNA TGTGCCAGCAGTTTACAGGGACTCCCAGGAGAGCCGCAGTATTTT.

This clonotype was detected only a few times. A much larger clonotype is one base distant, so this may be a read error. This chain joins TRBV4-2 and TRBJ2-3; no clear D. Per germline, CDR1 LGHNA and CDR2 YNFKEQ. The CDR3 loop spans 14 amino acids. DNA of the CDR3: TGTGCCAGCAACCAAGAGCCGGGCACAGATACGCAGTATTTT. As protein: CASNQEPGTDTQYF.

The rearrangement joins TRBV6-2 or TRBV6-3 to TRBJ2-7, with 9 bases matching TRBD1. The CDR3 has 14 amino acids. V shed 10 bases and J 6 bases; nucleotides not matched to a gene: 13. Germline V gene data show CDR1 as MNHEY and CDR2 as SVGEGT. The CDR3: CATSGDRALVEQYF. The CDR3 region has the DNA TGTGCCACCTCCGGGGACAGGGCGTTGGTCGAGCAGTACTTC.

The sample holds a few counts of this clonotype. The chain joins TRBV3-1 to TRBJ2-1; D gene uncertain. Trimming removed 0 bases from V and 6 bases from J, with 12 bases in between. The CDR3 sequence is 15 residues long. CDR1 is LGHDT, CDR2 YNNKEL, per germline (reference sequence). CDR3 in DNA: TGTGCCAGCAGCCAAGATCAAACGCCCCGCAATGAGCAGTTCTTC. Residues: CASSQDQTPRNEQFF.

The CDR3 region is CAIILQGEGETQYF. The CDR3 bases are TGTGCCATCATCCTACAGGGGGAAGGGGAGACCCAGTACTTC. The chain uses TRBV10-3 and TRBJ2-5, with 8 nucleotides matching TRBD1. This CDR3 has 14 amino acids. J was trimmed by 5 bases and V by 7 bases; bases with no gene match: 9. Germline V CDR1 and CDR2: ENHRY, SYGVKD.

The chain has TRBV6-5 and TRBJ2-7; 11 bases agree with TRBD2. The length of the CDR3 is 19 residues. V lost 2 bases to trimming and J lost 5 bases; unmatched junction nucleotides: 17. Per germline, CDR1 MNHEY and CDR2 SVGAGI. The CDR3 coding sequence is TGTGCCAGCAGTTACACTACCGGGACTAGCGGCTTAAATCGCGACGAGCAGTACTTC. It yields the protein CASSYTTGTSGLNRDEQYF.

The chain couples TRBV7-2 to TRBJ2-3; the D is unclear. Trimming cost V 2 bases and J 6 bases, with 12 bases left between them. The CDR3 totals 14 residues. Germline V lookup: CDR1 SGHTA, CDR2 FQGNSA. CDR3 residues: CASSLTPAMDTQYF. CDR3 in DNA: TGTGCCAGCAGCTTAACCCCCGCGATGGATACGCAGTATTTT.

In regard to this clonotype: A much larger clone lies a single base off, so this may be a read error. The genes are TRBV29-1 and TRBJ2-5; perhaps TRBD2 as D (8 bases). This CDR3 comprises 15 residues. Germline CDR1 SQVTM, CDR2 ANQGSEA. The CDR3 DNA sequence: TGCGGCGTTACGGGGGGGACAGATTACCAAGAGACCCAGTACTTC. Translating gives CGVTGGTDYQETQYF.

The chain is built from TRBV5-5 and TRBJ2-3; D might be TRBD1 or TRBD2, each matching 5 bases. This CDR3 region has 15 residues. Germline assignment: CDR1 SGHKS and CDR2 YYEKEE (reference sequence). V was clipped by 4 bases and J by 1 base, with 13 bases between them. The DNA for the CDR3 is TGTGCCAGCAGCGCTAGGGACGGACGCACAGATACGCAGTATTTT. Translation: CASSARDGRTDTQYF.

CDR3 in amino acids: CAIGGTSNQPQHF. In nucleotides, the CDR3 is TGTGCCATCGGGGGGACTAGTAATCAGCCCCAGCATTTT. The V call is TRBV10-3, the J call TRBJ1-5, with a possible D match to TRBD1 (5 bases). The CDR3 sequence is 13 residues long. V was pared by 8 bases and J by 4 bases, with 12 bases between. The V gene's germline CDR1 is ENHRY and CDR2 SYGVKD.

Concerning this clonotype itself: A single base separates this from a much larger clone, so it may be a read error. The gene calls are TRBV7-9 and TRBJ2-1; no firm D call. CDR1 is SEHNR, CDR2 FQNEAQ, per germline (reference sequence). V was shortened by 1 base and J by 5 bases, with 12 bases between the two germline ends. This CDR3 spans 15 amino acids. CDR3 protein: CASSLEGGGHNEQFF. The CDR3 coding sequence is TGTGCCAGCAGCTTAGAGGGTGGCGGCCACAATGAGCAGTTCTTC.